Detailed here is one T cell receptor beta chain. Its antigen is unknown. The data belong to a study of T cell repertoires in cytomegalovirus infection. About the research overall: Well-studied HLA-B-restricted CMV epitopes were used in the study alongside recently identified HLA-C-restricted ones. Evidence of both CMV infection and a matching HLA type came from public TCR beta signatures.

TCRdb re-derived calls from the reads in MiXCR, one entry per CDR3 protein. In the table there are tens of thousands of distinct CDR3 sequences, about a fifth of which are singletons. The V gene end was trimmed by 5 bases and the J gene end by 7 bases; junction bases not matched to a gene: 1. Germline CDR1 LNHNV, CDR2 YYDKDF (reference sequence). The CDR3 runs 11 residues. Study findings and constraints: In two of eight donors, the top clonotype was HLA-C-restricted CMV-specific. The cumulative frequency of public TCR beta families identified carriers of CMV plus the relevant HLA.

The sequence came from a human donor in good health (CMV status not recorded). Some clones in this sample may be carry-over from other donors' samples. The V call is TRBV15, the J call TRBJ2-5; the match to TRBD1 covers 7 bases. Sequencing used CD8+ T cells from cultured PBMCs, obtained from culture after CMV antigen stimulation. This CDR3 reads CATSPGGTQYF. The DNA for the CDR3 is TGTGCCACCAGCCCAGGGGGGACCCAGTACTTC.